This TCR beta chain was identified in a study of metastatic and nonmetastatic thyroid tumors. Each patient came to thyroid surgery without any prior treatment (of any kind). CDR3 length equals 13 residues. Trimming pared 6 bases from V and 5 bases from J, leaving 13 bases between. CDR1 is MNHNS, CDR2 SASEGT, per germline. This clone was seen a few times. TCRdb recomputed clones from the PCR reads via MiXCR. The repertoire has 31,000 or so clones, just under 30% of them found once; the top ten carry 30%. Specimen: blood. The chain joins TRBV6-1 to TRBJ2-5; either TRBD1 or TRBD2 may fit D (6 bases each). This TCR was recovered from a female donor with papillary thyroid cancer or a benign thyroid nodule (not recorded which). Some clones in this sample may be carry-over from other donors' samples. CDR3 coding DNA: TGTGCCAGCAGGAGGGGGGAATGGGAGACCCAGTACTTC. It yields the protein CASRRGEWETQYF.